This T cell receptor (beta chain) appears in the sequencing data of a study of T-cell memory formation after mild COVID-19. Findings and caveats of the study: Whereas later expanders leaned CD4+, clones contracting day 15 to 85 showed a balanced CD4/CD8 makeup. Some SARS-CoV-2-responding clones were already detected in memory before infection.

The CDR3 runs 11 residues. The V gene lost 1 base and the J gene lost 12 bases, with 7 bases spanning the gap. This clonotype appeared a few times. Its specificity is unknown. TCRdb re-called the 5' RACE reads through MiXCR, storing one row per CDR3 protein. The sample includes about 110,000 distinct CDR3 sequences, about 18% of them seen just once. The sample was PBMCs or a T cell subset sorted from them (not recorded which). The rearrangement joins TRBV12-3 or TRBV12-4 to TRBJ1-5; D not certain. This sequence originates from a man aged 18 to 29 who had mild COVID-19 (a few samples of this study predate the infection). Cell type and time point are not known. The CDR3 protein is CASSLEWHQHF. CDR3 sequence (DNA): TGTGCCAGCAGTTTAGAATGGCACCAGCATTTT.